The next 28 T cell receptor beta chains were all read from a single sample in a study of cytomegalovirus exposure and HLA in healthy donors. The PCR made use of 60 Vbeta and 13 Jbeta primers. The table came from immunoSEQ multiplex PCR; TCRdb's copy has only in-frame clones and leaves some out. The repertoire table contains about 130,000 clones. Input material: PBMCs. The receptors shown here come from a man aged 35 to 55 in good health and CMV-seronegative.

The chain couples TRBV7-6 to TRBJ2-5; unclear D gene. Germline V gives CDR1 SGHVS, CDR2 FNYEAQ. V was clipped by 4 bases and J by 5 bases, with 20 bases between them. CDR3 size: 16 residues. The CDR3 here is CASSSGRSGFGETQYF. The CDR3 region has the DNA TGTGCCAGCAGCTCCGGAAGGTCGGGTTTCGGGGAGACCCAGTACTTC.

The V gene is TRBV6-6, the J gene TRBJ1-5; D is uncertain. Trimming stripped 6 bases from V and 1 base from J, with 13 bases between. The CDR3 sequence is 15 residues long. Germline CDR1 is MNHNY and CDR2 is SVGAGI (reference sequence). The CDR3 protein is CASSPIGRSNQPQHF. The CDR3 DNA follows: TGTGCCAGCAGCCCCATCGGGAGAAGCAATCAGCCCCAGCATTTT.

The rearrangement joins TRBV5-1 to TRBJ2-1; unclear D gene. The CDR3 has 15 amino acids. Germline loops: CDR1 SGHRS, CDR2 YFSETQ. Trimming removed 1 base from V and 2 bases from J, with 10 bases in between. Written as DNA, the CDR3 is TGCGCCAGCAGCTTGCTCCCCGAGACCTACAATGAGCAGTTCTTC. Encoded protein: CASSLLPETYNEQFF.

This rearrangement joins TRBV5-6 to TRBJ1-2; D unclear. CDR3 length: 15 amino acids. Germline lookup yields CDR1 SGHDT and CDR2 YYEEEE. V lost 5 bases and J lost 8, with 22 bases in between. The CDR3, as DNA: TGTGCCAGCAGGTGGGGTCAGCGGGATGGTGGAGGCTACACCTTC. Translated, it gives CASRWGQRDGGGYTF.

The chain employs TRBV7-8 and TRBJ2-7; 11 bases fit TRBD1. The germline CDR1 and CDR2 sequences are SGHVS and FQNEAQ. CDR3 length: 16 residues. V trimming: 5 bases; J trimming: 9 bases; junction bases outside the gene matches: 15. CDR3 loop: CASSLEPGTGGILQYF. CDR3 sequence (DNA): TGTGCCAGCAGCCTAGAACCCGGGACAGGGGGAATCTTGCAGTACTTC.

This chain uses TRBV5-6 with TRBJ2-1, with D possibly TRBD1 on 7 matching bases. V lost 7 bases, J lost 1 base, and 18 bases lay in between. Germline CDR1 SGHDT, CDR2 YYEEEE. This CDR3 spans 16 amino acids. The CDR3 sequence: CASAGGGRGSYNEQFF. CDR3 nucleotides: TGTGCCAGCGCCGGGGGAGGCAGGGGGTCCTACAATGAGCAGTTCTTC.

This chain joins TRBV7-2 and TRBJ2-1; D may be TRBD2 (5 bases). The V gene lost 4 bases and the J gene lost 2 bases, with 18 bases spanning the gap. CDR1 and CDR2 from the germline V gene are SGHTA and FQGNSA. This CDR3 comprises 17 residues. CDR3 amino acids: CASSSPEVGAPYNEQFF. The DNA for the CDR3 is TGTGCCAGCAGCTCACCTGAGGTGGGAGCGCCCTACAATGAGCAGTTCTTC.

The J gene is TRBJ2-2, the V gene TRBV10-3; no clear D. V was pared by 0 bases and J by 13 bases, with 15 bases between. There are 14 residues in the CDR3. The germline V gene encodes CDR1 ENHRY and CDR2 SYGVKD. The CDR3 DNA reads TGTGCCATCAGTGAGTCAACTACCTTGGTAGGGCTGTTTTTT. It is translated as CAISESTTLVGLFF.

This chain uses TRBV7-2 with TRBJ2-5; maybe TRBD2 (6 bases). Near its end, the DNA agrees better with TRBJ2-7, so the J call may be wrong. This CDR3 has 14 amino acids. Germline assignment: CDR1 SGHTA and CDR2 FQGNSA. The CDR3 region is CASSLVGGDYEQYF. The DNA of the CDR3 is TGTGCCAGCAGCTTAGTCGGGGGTGACTACGAGCAGTACTTC.

The chain couples TRBV2 to TRBJ1-1, with D unresolved. The germline CDR1 and CDR2 sequences are SNHLY and FYNNEI. Trimming pared 3 bases from V and 8 bases from J, leaving 13 bases between. There are 13 residues in the CDR3. Written as DNA, the CDR3 is TGTGCCAGCAGTGAGCGGCAGCACGCAGAAGCTTTCTTT. It translates to CASSERQHAEAFF.

V is TRBV28 and J is TRBJ2-7; TRBD2 matches at 7 bases. J gave up 0 bases and V 7 bases, and 12 bases lay outside the gene matches. Germline lookup yields CDR1 MDHEN and CDR2 SYDVKM. The CDR3 loop spans 16 amino acids. The CDR3 loop is CASTGIIAGSSYEQYF. The DNA for the CDR3 is TGTGCCAGCACGGGGATTATAGCGGGTAGCTCCTACGAGCAGTACTTC.

The rearrangement uses TRBV4-1 and TRBJ2-1; possible D gene TRBD2, 6 bases. V lost 3 bases to trimming and J lost 9 bases, with 27 bases between them. The CDR3 length is 18 residues. The V gene's germline CDR1 is MGHRA and CDR2 YSYEKL. CDR3 amino acids: CASSHFEIGTSTPSEQFF. Here the CDR3 DNA reads TGCGCCAGCAGCCACTTTGAGATAGGGACTTCTACCCCCAGTGAGCAGTTCTTC.

This chain joins TRBV18 and TRBJ1-1, with TRBD1 matching 8 bases. Germline values: CDR1 KGHSH, CDR2 LQKENI. The CDR3 consists of 16 residues. After removal of 0 bases from V and 4 bases from J, the junction contained 7 bases not matched to a gene. In nucleotides, the CDR3 is TGTGCCAGCTCACCACCGGGGAGGACAGGGCTCACTGAAGCTTTCTTT. It translates to CASSPPGRTGLTEAFF.

The chain links TRBV4-2 to TRBJ2-2; 9 positions match TRBD2. This CDR3 has 17 amino acids. The V segment lost 3 bases and the J segment 0 bases; nucleotides outside the gene matches: 5. CDR1 LGHNA and CDR2 YNFKEQ come from the germline V gene. The CDR3, as DNA: TGTGCCAGCAGCCAGAGGGGACTAGCTACGAACACCGGGGAGCTGTTTTTT. This codes for CASSQRGLATNTGELFF.

V gene TRBV4-3 combines with J gene TRBJ2-7; the D is unclear. The CDR3 covers 15 residues. Per germline, CDR1 LGHNA and CDR2 YSLEER. V was shortened by 4 bases and J by 1 base, with 14 bases between the two germline ends. In DNA, the CDR3 is TGCGCCAGCAGCCTTACTACTGATGTTTCCTACGAGCAGTACTTC. It is translated as CASSLTTDVSYEQYF.

CDR3 loop: CASSWGLYNEQFF. DNA of the CDR3: TGTGCCAGCAGTTGGGGACTATACAATGAGCAGTTCTTC. The chain employs TRBV2 and TRBJ2-1; 7 bases agree with TRBD2. The CDR3 loop spans 13 amino acids. The ends lost 5 bases at V and 4 bases at J; junction bases unmatched: 2. Germline V gene lookup returns CDR1 SNHLY and CDR2 FYNNEI.

The chain employs TRBV10-3 and TRBJ2-2; a weak D match, TRBD2 (5 bases). The V end lost 4 bases, the J end lost 0 bases, and 9 bases lay between the germline ends. The CDR3 consists of 15 residues. Germline V lookup: CDR1 ENHRY, CDR2 SYGVKD. Here the CDR3 DNA reads TGTGCCATCAGTGTACCCGGGACGAACACCGGGGAGCTGTTTTTT. This gives the protein CAISVPGTNTGELFF.

The rearrangement links TRBV10-1 to TRBJ2-1; no reliable D call. V was shortened by 4 bases and J by 4 bases, with 2 bases between the two germline ends. From germline, CDR1 is WNHNN and CDR2 SYGVQD (reference sequence). The CDR3 covers 11 residues. The CDR3 nucleotides are TGCGCCAGCAGTGCTTACAATGAGCAGTTCTTC. Translated: CASSAYNEQFF.

The chain uses TRBV18 and TRBJ1-3, with no clear D. Per the germline V gene, CDR1 is KGHSH and CDR2 is LQKENI. Trimming took 3 bases from V and 4 from J, leaving 7 bases between them. There are 13 residues in the CDR3. The CDR3, as DNA: TGTGCCAGCTCACCCGAGGGAGGAAACACCATATATTTT. Translating gives CASSPEGGNTIYF.

The chain uses TRBV6-6 and TRBJ2-2; 8 bases align to TRBD1. Looked up from germline, CDR1 is MNHNY and CDR2 is SVGAGI (reference sequence). The CDR3 is 14 residues long. Trimming cost V 8 bases and J 5 bases; bases outside gene matches: 7. For the CDR3, the DNA is TGTGCCAGCCGCCGGACAGGGATGACCGGGGAGCTGTTTTTT. This gives the protein CASRRTGMTGELFF.

This chain links TRBV6-5 with TRBJ1-1, with D perhaps TRBD1 (6 bases). V lost 0 bases, J lost 4 bases, and 12 bases lay in between. There are 15 residues in the CDR3. The germline V gene encodes CDR1 MNHEY and CDR2 SVGAGI. The DNA of the CDR3 is TGTGCCAGCAGTTACTCGGTCGGACAGATCACTGAAGCTTTCTTT. The encoded protein is CASSYSVGQITEAFF.

This rearrangement joins TRBV5-1 to TRBJ2-5, with 9 bases identical to TRBD1. V lost 6 bases to trimming and J lost 5 bases; unmatched junction nucleotides: 17. CDR1 SGHRS and CDR2 YFSETQ come from the germline V gene. CDR3 length equals 17 residues. The CDR3: CASTPGQGSSLPETQYF. The CDR3 DNA is TGCGCCAGCACCCCTGGACAGGGGTCGAGCCTCCCGGAGACCCAGTACTTC.

This chain connects TRBV7-2 to TRBJ2-7, with D maybe TRBD1 (6 bases). The CDR3 runs to 12 residues. V was shortened by 5 bases and J by 6 bases, with 11 bases between the two germline ends. CDR1 is SGHTA and CDR2 is FQGNSA in the germline V gene. Here the CDR3 reads CASSPRGGEQYF. The CDR3 DNA sequence: TGTGCCAGCAGCCCCCGAGGGGGCGAGCAGTACTTC.

The rearrangement links TRBV13 to TRBJ2-1; 14 bases fit TRBD2. This CDR3 comprises 17 residues. Per the germline V gene, CDR1 is PRHDT and CDR2 is FYEKMQ (reference sequence). V gave up 5 bases and J gave up 10 bases; unmatched junction bases: 13. For the CDR3, the DNA is TGTGCCAGCAGCCCCACCGGGACTAGCGGGAGATTAGCCGAGCAGTTCTTC. This sequence encodes CASSPTGTSGRLAEQFF.

The genes are TRBV6-1 and TRBJ2-5, with unresolved D. Trimming cost V 10 bases and J 2 bases, with 20 bases left between them. The CDR3 sequence is 15 residues long. The germline gives CDR1 MNHNS, CDR2 SASEGT. The CDR3 protein is CATVPHWAPQETQYF. The CDR3 DNA is TGTGCCACCGTACCCCATTGGGCCCCACAAGAGACCCAGTACTTC.

The V gene is TRBV7-6, the J gene TRBJ2-3; possibly TRBD1 for D (6 bases). The germline V gene encodes CDR1 SGHVS and CDR2 FNYEAQ. CDR3 length equals 14 residues. V lost 2 bases and J lost 3, with 9 bases in between. The CDR3 loop reads CASSLLQGTDTQYF. Written as DNA, the CDR3 is TGTGCCAGCAGCTTACTACAGGGAACAGATACGCAGTATTTT.

DNA for the CDR3: TGTGCCAGCAGTCTTCTCGGGGGGGGCGCGAACACTGAAGCTTTCTTT. This encodes CASSLLGGGANTEAFF. The chain uses TRBV28 and TRBJ1-1; perhaps TRBD1 as D (6 bases). The CDR3 extends over 16 amino acids. V shed 5 bases and J shed 1 base, with 17 bases lying between them. Germline CDR1 MDHEN, CDR2 SYDVKM.

The chain is built from TRBV11-3 and TRBJ1-1, with 9 bases aligning to TRBD1. The junction had 4 bases not matched to a gene; V was cut back by 5 bases and J by 3 bases. This CDR3 comprises 14 residues. Germline values: CDR1 SGHNT, CDR2 YENEEA. CDR3 region: CASSMTGGYTEAFF. CDR3 DNA sequence: TGTGCCAGCAGCATGACAGGGGGGTACACTGAAGCTTTCTTT.